This T cell receptor (beta chain) came from a study of beta chain features in type 1 diabetes. Findings of the study overall: Shortening of TCRB CDR3s, moderate but significant, appeared in all four CD4+ subsets of Type 1 diabetes patients.

With 2 bases clipped from V and 10 bases from J, the junction kept 16 bases outside the gene matches. Germline lookup yields CDR1 SGHTA and CDR2 FQGTGA. The CDR3 extends over 17 amino acids. This clone was counted a single time. The target antigen is unknown. Of the isolated RNA, all was reverse transcribed, and so the sequenced material was expressed TCRB transcripts. The method was immunoSEQ multiplex PCR; TCRdb's version includes in-frame clones alone and lacks a portion of them. The top ten clones hold 2.6% of a sample with more than 55,000 clones, 52% of them seen once. The origin of this receptor is a woman in her forties with type 1 diabetes. The gene calls are TRBV7-3 and TRBJ2-1; 8 nucleotides line up with TRBD2. Sequences were obtained from Tregs from blood. This CDR3 reads CASSLGGGTRTPREQFF. DNA for the CDR3: TGTGCCAGCAGCTTAGGGGGGGGGACTAGGACCCCTCGGGAGCAGTTCTTC.